This T cell receptor beta chain was recorded in a study of T cell responses to AZD1222 COVID-19 vaccine. Germline assignment: CDR1 LNHDA and CDR2 SQIVND (reference sequence). V was cut by 4 bases and J by 1 base, with 13 bases left in between. The CDR3 is 15 amino acids. A remark on this clone: As yet, its antigen is unknown.

Study results and caveats: Possibly, clonal diversity was underestimated; donors were largely white British and included more females. Spike as a whole was targeted by vaccine-associated CD4 TCRs, dominant at 160-218 and 743-854.

Libraries were prepared by immunoSEQ multiplex PCR; TCRdb keeps only in-frame clonotypes and omits some of them. The table records about 120,000 clones, less than 95% of them present only once. The receptor was isolated from an adult in good health. The rearrangement uses TRBV19 and TRBJ1-2, with TRBD1 as a possible D gene (5 bases). The material sequenced was peripheral blood, taken on day 0 of AZD1222 vaccination. The CDR3 coding sequence is TGTGCCAGTAGTACGACGGGGGAGATTAACTATGGCTACACCTTC. Its protein product is CASSTTGEINYGYTF.